Each of the 29 T cell receptor beta chains below was sequenced from the same sample in a study of vaccination and CD4 T cells after COVID-19. The Oncomine TCR Beta short-read assay was applied to DNA of cultured CD4+ T cells. TCRdb analysed the PCR reads with MiXCR anew, one entry per CDR3 protein. The sample yields more than 9,000 distinct CDR3 sequences, 35% to 45% seen once. Treatment reported: roughly 10-day PBMC culture with coronavirus spike peptide pools or control peptides (ViraFEST assay). What these receptors recognize is not known. Sample: cultured CD4+ T cells from blood. These receptors were obtained from a human donor with COVID-19.

This clonotype was seen more than once but under ten times. V and J are TRBV15 and TRBJ1-2; D unclear. This CDR3 is 15 amino acids long. Germline lookup yields CDR1 LNHNV and CDR2 YYDKDF (reference sequence). Trimming took off 4 bases at V and 7 bases at J, with 19 bases between the two ends. The CDR3, as DNA: TGTGCCACCAGCACTCGACCGGTGGAAATGAGTGGCTACACCTTC. Its protein is CATSTRPVEMSGYTF.

The chain employs TRBV27 and TRBJ1-2; D is perhaps TRBD1 (5 bases). The CDR3 is made up of 14 amino acids. The ends were cut back, 5 bases at V and 3 bases at J, with 13 bases in the middle. CDR1 MNHEY and CDR2 SMNVEV come from the germline V gene (reference sequence). CDR3 in DNA: TGTGCCAGCAGTACCGTGACGGGGGACTATGGCTACACCTTC. Translated, it gives CASSTVTGDYGYTF.

This clonotype was seen more than once but under ten times. The chain employs TRBV24-1 and TRBJ2-1, with D perhaps TRBD1 (5 bases). Per germline, CDR1 KGHDR and CDR2 SFDVKD. Trimming cost V 2 bases and J 4 bases, with 11 bases left between them. The CDR3 loop spans 15 amino acids. CDR3 in amino acids: CATSDSSGPYNEQFF. DNA for the CDR3: TGTGCCACCAGTGATTCATCAGGGCCATACAATGAGCAGTTCTTC.

The rearrangement links TRBV20-1 to TRBJ2-3; no firm D call. Germline values: CDR1 DFQATT, CDR2 SNEGSKA (reference sequence). V was trimmed by 0 bases and J by 3 bases, leaving 1 base between them. The CDR3 contains 11 residues. The CDR3 region is CSARETDTQYF. Here the CDR3 DNA reads TGCAGTGCTAGAGAAACAGATACGCAGTATTTT.

This clonotype was detected only once. The chain has TRBV20-1 and TRBJ1-1, with D uncertain. The CDR3 extends over 12 amino acids. Trimming took 5 bases from V and 0 from J, leaving 7 bases between them. Germline CDR1 is DFQATT and CDR2 is SNEGSKA (reference sequence). The CDR3 DNA reads TGCAGTGCTCCGGCAATGAACACTGAAGCTTTCTTT. Translating it yields CSAPAMNTEAFF.

This chain joins TRBV7-2 and TRBJ1-4; D gene uncertain. Germline loops: CDR1 SGHTA, CDR2 FQGNSA. The CDR3 is 15 amino acids. V was clipped by 6 bases and J by 0 bases, with 11 bases between them. For the CDR3, the DNA is TGTGCCAGCAGACCAACCTTTGCAACTAATGAAAAACTGTTTTTT. This sequence encodes CASRPTFATNEKLFF.

The chain combines TRBV7-8 with TRBJ2-1; 11 nucleotides match TRBD2. The germline V gene has CDR1 SGHVS and CDR2 FQNEAQ. This CDR3 is built from 17 residues. The J segment lost 4 bases and the V segment lost 0 bases, leaving 5 bases of the junction unmatched. This CDR3 is CASSLALLAGEYNEQFF. In DNA, the CDR3 is TGTGCCAGCAGCTTAGCGTTACTAGCGGGGGAATACAATGAGCAGTTCTTC.

V usage is TRBV20-1 and J usage is TRBJ2-5, with unresolved D. V was shortened by 1 base and J by 5 bases, with 14 bases between the two germline ends. The CDR3 is 14 amino acids. CDR1 DFQATT and CDR2 SNEGSKA come from the germline V gene (reference sequence). In DNA form, the CDR3 reads TGCAGTGCTAGAGGGTTCGGCAATTGGGAGACCCAGTACTTC. The encoded protein is CSARGFGNWETQYF.

The chain combines TRBV28 with TRBJ1-2; D unclear. This CDR3 comprises 13 residues. Germline CDR1 is MDHEN and CDR2 is SYDVKM. V was shortened by 1 base and J by 5 bases, with 8 bases between the two germline ends. The CDR3 sequence: CASSLYRRYGYTF. CDR3 DNA: TGTGCCAGCAGTTTATACCGCCGGTATGGCTACACCTTC.

The genes are TRBV20-1 and TRBJ1-2, with D tentatively TRBD1 (6 bases). The CDR3 has 16 amino acids. V shed 2 bases and J shed 3 bases, with 19 bases lying between them. Germline V CDR1 and CDR2: DFQATT, SNEGSKA (reference sequence). The CDR3 sequence: CSARPKGGQTHYGYTF. In DNA, the CDR3 is TGCAGTGCTAGACCCAAGGGGGGGCAGACCCACTATGGCTACACCTTC.

CDR3 nucleotide sequence: TGTGCCACCAGCAGAGATAATGGGGGAGAGACCCAGTACTTC. Its protein product is CATSRDNGGETQYF. The chain links TRBV15 to TRBJ2-5; D possibly uses TRBD1 or TRBD2 (5 bases each). Germline V gene sequence: CDR1 LNHNV, CDR2 YYDKDF (reference sequence). There are 14 residues in the CDR3. The ends were cut back, 0 bases at V and 4 bases at J, with 9 bases in the middle.

This clonotype has only a few counts. CDR3 residues: CASSPLPNANTGELFF. The DNA for the CDR3 is TGTGCCAGCTCACCATTACCGAACGCGAACACCGGGGAGCTGTTTTTT. The chain employs TRBV18 and TRBJ2-2; D is unresolved. From germline, CDR1 is KGHSH and CDR2 LQKENI. Trimming cost V 2 bases and J 0 bases, with 10 bases left between them. This CDR3 region has 16 residues.

This clonotype was detected a few times. The rearrangement uses TRBV20-1 and TRBJ2-3; 12 bases fit TRBD1. Trimming cost V 5 bases and J 2 bases; bases outside gene matches: 11. This CDR3 has 17 residues. Germline-derived CDR1 and CDR2 are DFQATT and SNEGSKA (reference sequence). CDR3 sequence (DNA): TGCAGTGCTGGGGGACAGGGGGCGCCGGGGTCCACAGATACGCAGTATTTT. Its protein product is CSAGGQGAPGSTDTQYF.

The chain joins TRBV20-1 to TRBJ1-1, with D uncertain. Trimming cost V 6 bases and J 4 bases, with 9 bases left between them. Germline V gene lookup returns CDR1 DFQATT and CDR2 SNEGSKA (reference sequence). CDR3 size: 11 residues. CDR3 protein: CSAGGSTEAFF. As DNA, the CDR3 is TGCAGTGCCGGCGGTAGCACTGAAGCTTTCTTT.

This clonotype was counted between two and nine times. The J gene is TRBJ2-7, the V gene TRBV5-1; 8 nucleotides align to TRBD1. Per the germline V gene, CDR1 is SGHRS and CDR2 is YFSETQ. The V and J ends lost 5 bases and 4 bases, in that order; junction bases with no gene match: 8. This CDR3 comprises 14 residues. Here the CDR3 reads CASSGTGGLYEQYF. CDR3 coding DNA: TGCGCCAGCAGTGGGACAGGAGGGTTATACGAGCAGTACTTC.

This chain joins TRBV20-1 and TRBJ2-1; the D gene is possibly TRBD1 (6 bases). Trimming took off 1 base at V and 4 bases at J, with 8 bases between the two ends. The germline V gene has CDR1 DFQATT and CDR2 SNEGSKA (reference sequence). This CDR3 comprises 13 residues. The CDR3 DNA follows: TGCAGTGCTAGAGGGACAGCTTACAATGAGCAGTTCTTC. It yields the protein CSARGTAYNEQFF.

The chain uses TRBV19 and TRBJ2-3, with D perhaps given as TRBD1 or TRBD2 (5 bases each). The CDR3 runs 12 residues. V was shortened by 8 bases and J by 5 bases, with 11 bases between the two germline ends. CDR1 and CDR2 from the germline V gene are LNHDA and SQIVND (reference sequence). The DNA for the CDR3 is TGTGCCAGTGGGACCAAACAAGATACGCAGTATTTT. This gives the protein CASGTKQDTQYF.

This clonotype was counted a few times. The chain is built from TRBV27 and TRBJ1-4; D is undetermined. Deletions cut 2 bases from V and 8 bases from J, with 15 bases between. In germline, CDR1 is MNHEY, CDR2 SMNVEV (reference sequence). The CDR3 is 15 amino acids. The CDR3 bases are TGTGCCAGCAGTTTAAGGCACCCGCCCGGGGAAAAACTGTTTTTT. This codes for CASSLRHPPGEKLFF. Full variable domain (missing parts from reference TRBV27 and TRBJ1-4): EAQVTQNPRYLITVTGKKLTVTCSQNMNHEYMSWYRQDPGLGLRQIYYSMNVEVTDKGDVPEGYKVSRKEKRNFPLILESPSPNQTSLYFCASSLRHPPGEKLFFGSGTQLSVL.

A few counts support this clonotype. CDR3 in amino acids: CSAPGPRSYEQYF. As DNA, the CDR3 is TGCAGTGCTCCCGGGCCACGAAGCTACGAGCAGTACTTC. The rearrangement joins TRBV20-1 to TRBJ2-7, with no clear D. The V end lost 5 bases, the J end lost 3 bases, and 14 bases lay between the germline ends. This CDR3 has 13 residues. Germline V lookup: CDR1 DFQATT, CDR2 SNEGSKA (reference sequence).

V gene TRBV7-9 combines with J gene TRBJ1-1; unclear D gene. Per the germline V gene, CDR1 is SEHNR and CDR2 is FQNEAQ (reference sequence). CDR3 length: 13 residues. Trimming cost V 3 bases and J 4 bases, with 9 bases left between them. This chain's CDR3 is CASSLSYGTEAFF. The CDR3 DNA is TGTGCCAGCAGCTTGTCTTATGGCACTGAAGCTTTCTTT.

The V gene is TRBV6-1, the J gene TRBJ2-7, with a weak D call TRBD2 (5 bases). Trimming removed 7 bases at V and 0 bases at J, with 13 bases between. Germline CDR1 reads MNHNS; CDR2 reads SASEGT. This CDR3 is 14 amino acids long. CDR3 in amino acids: CASTVTGSSYEQYF. The CDR3, as DNA: TGTGCCAGCACCGTGACGGGGAGCTCCTACGAGCAGTACTTC.

This rearrangement joins TRBV15 to TRBJ1-2; unclear D gene. The V and J ends lost 0 bases and 6 bases respectively, with 11 bases between them. The CDR3 spans 14 residues. CDR1 and CDR2 (germline): LNHNV, YYDKDF (reference sequence). DNA of the CDR3: TGTGCCACCAGCAGAGATCAGATGTCGGATGGCTACACCTTC. It encodes CATSRDQMSDGYTF. The full variable domain, completed using reference TRBV15 and TRBJ1-2, is DAMVIQNPRYQVTQFGKPVTLSCSQTLNHNVMYWYQQKSSQAPKLLFHYYDKDFNNEADTPDNFQSRRPNTSFCFLDIRSPGLGDTAMYLCATSRDQMSDGYTFGSGTRLTVV.

The rearrangement joins TRBV4-2 to TRBJ2-5, with 10 bases matching TRBD2. Germline CDR1 and CDR2: LGHNA and YNFKEQ. The CDR3 is made up of 18 amino acids. Trimming took 1 base from V and 5 from J; bases not matched to a gene: 13. CDR3 loop: CASSQGEASGGLRETQYF. CDR3 coding DNA: TGTGCCAGCAGCCAAGGGGAGGCTAGCGGGGGTCTAAGGGAGACCCAGTACTTC.

The chain employs TRBV9 and TRBJ1-2; 7 positions agree with TRBD1. From germline, CDR1 is SGDLS and CDR2 YYNGEE. V shed 4 bases and J 0 bases; nucleotides not matched to a gene: 6. The CDR3 runs to 15 residues. CDR3 bases: TGTGCCAGCAGCCCCAGGGACAGATCTAACTATGGCTACACCTTC. This codes for CASSPRDRSNYGYTF.

This clonotype came up a few times. This rearrangement joins TRBV7-8 to TRBJ2-5, with D perhaps matching TRBD1 (5 bases). Germline V gene lookup returns CDR1 SGHVS and CDR2 FQNEAQ. V was pared by 11 bases and J by 0 bases, with 10 bases between. This CDR3 has 12 residues. CDR3 coding DNA: TGTGCCGACAGCGCGAACCAAGAGACCCAGTACTTC. Protein product: CADSANQETQYF. Full variable domain (outside the CDR3, taken from reference TRBV7-8 and TRBJ2-5): GAGVSQSPRYKVAKRGQDVALRCDPISGHVSLFWYQQALGQGPEFLTYFQNEAQLDKSGLPSDRFFAERPEGSVSTLKIQRTQQEDSAVYLCADSANQETQYFGPGTRLLVL.

This clonotype was seen a few times. The rearrangement links TRBV25-1 to TRBJ2-1, with a weak D call TRBD1 (6 bases). This CDR3 is built from 17 residues. V was cut by 4 bases and J by 1 base, with 17 bases left in between. Germline-derived CDR1 and CDR2 are MGHDK and SYGVNS. CDR3 bases: TGTGCCAGCAGTGCGCCTTCCGCAGGGGCGTCCTACAATGAGCAGTTCTTC. The encoded protein is CASSAPSAGASYNEQFF.

The chain joins TRBV20-1 to TRBJ2-5, with 8 bases identical to TRBD1. The CDR3 covers 14 residues. The V gene's germline CDR1 is DFQATT and CDR2 SNEGSKA (reference sequence). The junction had 8 bases not matched to a gene; V was cut back by 4 bases and J by 4 bases. The DNA of the CDR3 is TGCAGTGCTATGCCCGGACAGGGACGAGAGACCCAGTACTTC. The encoded protein is CSAMPGQGRETQYF.

This clonotype appeared a few times. The gene calls are TRBV2 and TRBJ1-5; the match to TRBD1 covers 11 bases. With 6 bases clipped from V and 3 bases from J, the junction kept 4 bases outside the gene matches. Germline CDR1 SNHLY, CDR2 FYNNEI. This CDR3 has 15 amino acids. The CDR3 nucleotides are TGTGCCAGCAGAATGGACAGGGGGCTCAATCAGCCCCAGCATTTT. Its translation: CASRMDRGLNQPQHF.

This clonotype was counted a few times. This rearrangement joins TRBV10-3 to TRBJ2-3; D remains ambiguous. Trimming shortened V by 0 bases and J by 0 bases, and 7 bases separated the two germline ends. The CDR3 runs to 15 residues. CDR1 ENHRY and CDR2 SYGVKD come from the germline V gene. The CDR3 sequence is CAISESAVSTDTQYF. The DNA of the CDR3 is TGTGCCATCAGTGAGTCGGCTGTTAGCACAGATACGCAGTATTTT.